The 19 T cell receptor beta chains reported below all come from one sample, sequenced in a study of post-analysis software for immune sequencing data. Their antigens are not known. Study-wide results and limits: In patients, 4 to 6 TRBV segments were more frequent than in controls, with TRBV5-6, TRBV5-1 and TRBV20-1 among them.

Each TCR beta cDNA library carried unique molecular identifiers. TCRdb independently ran MiXCR on the PCR reads; one entry per CDR3 protein. Found here are roughly 700,000 distinct CDR3 sequences, 25% to 30% of them singletons; the top ten hold roughly 0.57%. Sequenced sample: blood. These receptors all come from a girl between 5 and 17 years old with multiple sclerosis.

The chain employs TRBV4-2 and TRBJ1-5, with D possibly matching TRBD1 (5 bases). CDR1 is LGHNA, CDR2 YNFKEQ, per germline. There are 15 residues in the CDR3. V was trimmed by 0 bases and J by 6 bases, leaving 12 bases between them. The CDR3: CASSQDRFGGQPQHF. CDR3 sequence (DNA): TGTGCCAGCAGCCAAGATCGCTTCGGGGGTCAGCCCCAGCATTTT.

This clonotype was seen only a few times. V usage is TRBV2 and J usage is TRBJ2-7, with a possible D match to TRBD1 (6 bases). The germline CDR1 and CDR2 sequences are SNHLY and FYNNEI. This CDR3 comprises 14 residues. Trimming took 6 bases from V and 1 from J, leaving 13 bases between them. CDR3: CASRVGQLSYEQYF. The CDR3 DNA reads as TGTGCCAGCAGGGTTGGACAGCTATCCTACGAGCAGTACTTC.

This clonotype was seen a few times. The gene calls are TRBV5-1 and TRBJ2-2; D call uncertain. The CDR3 consists of 14 residues. Looked up from germline, CDR1 is SGHRS and CDR2 is YFSETQ. V lost 3 bases and J 8 bases, leaving 14 bases between the germline ends. CDR3 nucleotides: TGCGCCAGCAGCTCCCGCGTAGGTCCGGGGGAGCTGTTTTTT. As protein: CASSSRVGPGELFF.

The chain links TRBV7-2 to TRBJ2-1; 7 bases map to TRBD2. V shed 5 bases, J shed 6 bases, and the junction held 10 bases outside the gene matches. Germline CDR1 is SGHTA and CDR2 is FQGNSA. The length of the CDR3 is 15 residues. DNA of the CDR3: TGTGCCAGCAGCCGTCCTAGCGGAGGGGTCAATGAGCAGTTCTTC. This gives the protein CASSRPSGGVNEQFF.

The chain has TRBV20-1 and TRBJ1-5, with unresolved D. V was clipped by 6 bases and J by 0 bases, with 9 bases between them. The CDR3 totals 13 residues. Germline-derived CDR1 and CDR2 are DFQATT and SNEGSKA (reference sequence). The CDR3 sequence is CSAPDGSNQPQHF. CDR3 nucleotide sequence: TGCAGTGCCCCTGACGGTAGCAATCAGCCCCAGCATTTT.

In its sample, this clonotype was seen a few times. Written as DNA, the CDR3 is TGTGCCAGCAGCTTAGTTCACGGGACAGGCAGCACAGATACGCAGTATTTT. Its protein product is CASSLVHGTGSTDTQYF. The chain links TRBV7-9 to TRBJ2-3; 8 bases map to TRBD1. The CDR3 is made up of 17 amino acids. V lost 1 base to trimming and J lost 0 bases; unmatched junction nucleotides: 6. Germline V lookup: CDR1 SEHNR, CDR2 FQNEAQ (reference sequence).

The chain is built from TRBV18 and TRBJ2-1, with D uncertain. CDR3 length: 14 residues. Germline lookup yields CDR1 KGHSH and CDR2 LQKENI. The germline V and J ends were trimmed by 6 bases and 3 bases, with 12 bases remaining between them. The CDR3 DNA reads TGTGCCAGCTCTTACCAGGCAGGCTACAATGAGCAGTTCTTC. Its protein is CASSYQAGYNEQFF.

This clonotype came up a few times. The rearrangement uses TRBV20-1 and TRBJ2-3, with D possibly TRBD2 on 6 matching bases. CDR1 is DFQATT and CDR2 is SNEGSKA in the germline V gene (reference sequence). The CDR3 totals 15 residues. V gave up 2 bases and J gave up 3 bases, with 15 bases separating them. The DNA of the CDR3 is TGCAGTGCTAGATTACCGGGACTGGAAACAGATACGCAGTATTTT. Translation: CSARLPGLETDTQYF.

This clonotype has just a few counts. The chain links TRBV7-9 to TRBJ1-2; D call uncertain. V lost 7 bases to trimming and J lost 4 bases, with 13 bases between them. The CDR3 is 13 amino acids. Germline assignment: CDR1 SEHNR and CDR2 FQNEAQ (reference sequence). CDR3 region: CASNLGRGYGYTF. The CDR3 region has the DNA TGTGCCAGCAACCTTGGACGGGGCTATGGCTACACCTTC.

V is TRBV20-1 and J is TRBJ1-5; D uncertain. V was trimmed by 1 base and J by 7 bases, leaving 20 bases between them. Germline V gene lookup returns CDR1 DFQATT and CDR2 SNEGSKA (reference sequence). CDR3 length: 16 amino acids. The CDR3 protein is CSARGFGNPLNQPQHF. CDR3 bases: TGCAGTGCTAGAGGGTTTGGTAACCCCCTGAACCAGCCCCAGCATTTT.

The CDR3 loop is CASSQVAGVNNEQFF. The DNA of the CDR3 is TGTGCCAGCAGCCAAGTAGCGGGAGTAAACAATGAGCAGTTCTTC. This sequence joins TRBV7-2 and TRBJ2-1; 9 positions agree with TRBD2. CDR3 size: 15 residues. The ends lost 5 bases at V and 5 bases at J; junction bases unmatched: 7. Germline loops: CDR1 SGHTA, CDR2 FQGNSA.

J is TRBJ2-1 and V is TRBV5-1; no reliable D call. Germline V gene sequence: CDR1 SGHRS, CDR2 YFSETQ. V gave up 7 bases and J gave up 9 bases, with 11 bases separating them. The CDR3 has 11 residues. The CDR3 sequence is CASRDAVEQFF. The CDR3 bases are TGCGCCAGCCGAGATGCGGTTGAGCAGTTCTTC.

This clonotype was observed at least ten times. The rearrangement uses TRBV6-5 and TRBJ2-5; D remains ambiguous. The length of the CDR3 is 13 residues. Trimming removed 6 bases from V and 0 bases from J, with 8 bases in between. Germline V gene lookup returns CDR1 MNHEY and CDR2 SVGAGI. The CDR3 protein is CASRPPYQETQYF. CDR3 in DNA: TGTGCCAGCAGGCCACCGTACCAAGAGACCCAGTACTTC.

The V call is TRBV6-6, the J call TRBJ2-5; 8 nucleotides agree with TRBD2. Trimming cost V 0 bases and J 5 bases; bases outside gene matches: 8. Looked up from germline, CDR1 is MNHNY and CDR2 is SVGAGI (reference sequence). This CDR3 contains 16 residues. This CDR3 is CASSYSPTSVIETQYF. CDR3 nucleotides: TGTGCCAGCAGTTACTCGCCGACTAGCGTTATCGAGACCCAGTACTTC.

V is TRBV6-5 and J is TRBJ2-1; TRBD2 aligns across 15 bases. The trim removed 7 bases at V and 12 bases at J, leaving 4 bases unmatched. The germline CDR1 and CDR2 sequences are MNHEY and SVGAGI. The length of the CDR3 is 13 residues. The CDR3 DNA sequence: TGTGCCAGCACTCGGACTAGCGGGGGGGGGCAGTTCTTC. It translates to CASTRTSGGGQFF.

V is TRBV3-1 and J is TRBJ2-1, with 10 bases matching TRBD2. CDR1 LGHDT and CDR2 YNNKEL come from the germline V gene (reference sequence). Trimming cost V 0 bases and J 9 bases; bases outside gene matches: 8. This CDR3 has 16 amino acids. CDR3 coding DNA: TGTGCCAGCAGCCAAGATCGGCTAGCGGGAGCCGGTGAGCAGTTCTTC. This encodes CASSQDRLAGAGEQFF.

This clonotype was detected many times. The chain recombines TRBV5-1 with TRBJ2-1; TRBD2 might be the D (5 bases). CDR3 size: 15 residues. Trimming left V 4 bases short and J 5 bases short, with 16 bases between. Germline assignment: CDR1 SGHRS and CDR2 YFSETQ. The chain's CDR3 is CASSRDGLADNEQFF. DNA for the CDR3: TGCGCCAGCAGCCGAGATGGCCTAGCAGACAATGAGCAGTTCTTC.

V usage is TRBV11-1 and J usage is TRBJ2-3; D tentatively reads TRBD1 or TRBD2 (5 bases each). The germline CDR1 and CDR2 sequences are SGHAT and FQDESV (reference sequence). The V end was cut by 5 bases, the J end by 5 bases, with 8 bases between. The CDR3 runs to 12 residues. CDR3 region: CASSRDQDTQYF. The CDR3 coding sequence is TGTGCCAGCAGCCGGGACCAAGATACGCAGTATTTT.

The rearrangement links TRBV7-9 to TRBJ2-1, with D perhaps matching TRBD2 (6 bases). The germline V gene encodes CDR1 SEHNR and CDR2 FQNEAQ (reference sequence). V dropped 5 bases and J dropped 5 bases, with 13 bases sitting between them. This CDR3 has 14 amino acids. CDR3 region: CASSGGSIHNEQFF. The CDR3, as DNA: TGTGCCAGCAGCGGAGGGTCCATCCACAATGAGCAGTTCTTC.